This is a list of T cell receptor beta chains from one sample in a study of shared clonotypes between healthy human individuals. The assay was immunoSEQ multiplex PCR, and TCRdb's table has in-frame clones only and misses some. The sample shows roughly 720,000 clones, 90% of them seen only once. Material: memory CD8+ T cells from PBMCs. These receptors came from a man between 18 and 35 years old in good health. Some clones in this sample may be carry-over from other donors' samples. The CDR3 runs from the conserved cysteine through the conserved F or W. The order of the fields is clone size, D gene, V gene, J gene, CDR3 length, CDR3 protein, CDR3 DNA. D genes are given only for firm matches. Some rows have no size entry. The others give once, few or many, or a class for an expanded clone.

NA,NA,TRBV16,TRBJ1-5,17,CASSQSPLGDSNQPQHF,TGTGCCAGCAGCCAATCCCCCCTCGGGGATAGCAATCAGCCCCAGCATTTT
NA,TRBD1,TRBV5-1,TRBJ1-3,14,CASSPDRGGHTIYF,TGCGCCAGCAGCCCGGACAGGGGAGGCCACACCATATATTTT
NA,NA,TRBV29-1,TRBJ1-2,14,CSVDPTAYLDGYTF,TGCAGCGTTGACCCGACGGCTTACCTTGATGGCTACACCTTC
NA,NA,TRBV7-9,TRBJ1-1,13,CASRLGLNTEAFF,TGTGCCAGCAGGCTCGGCCTGAACACTGAAGCTTTCTTT
NA,NA,TRBV28,TRBJ2-2,18,CASSPAPYRVMYTGELFF,TGTGCCAGCAGCCCCGCTCCCTACAGGGTAATGTACACCGGGGAGCTGTTTTTT
NA,NA,TRBV5-4,TRBJ1-2,14,CASSLDGGNYGYTF,TGTGCCAGCAGCTTGGATGGGGGTAACTATGGCTACACCTTC
NA,TRBD2,TRBV10-3,TRBJ2-1,21,CAISESRYASGSSIPYNEQFF,TGTGCCATCAGTGAGTCGAGGTATGCGAGCGGGAGTTCTATCCCCTACAATGAGCAGTTCTTC
NA,TRBD2,TRBV2,TRBJ2-7,15,CASTKGLAGEREQYF,TGTGCCAGCACGAAAGGACTAGCGGGAGAACGAGAGCAGTACTTC
NA,TRBD1,TRBV7-2,TRBJ1-1,17,CASSFRDRGRKNTEAFF,TGTGCCAGCAGCTTCAGGGACAGGGGGCGGAAGAACACTGAAGCTTTCTTT
NA,TRBD1,TRBV13,TRBJ2-1,15,CASSPRGQGNNEQFF,TGTGCCAGCAGCCCTAGGGGACAGGGGAACAATGAGCAGTTCTTC
NA,NA,TRBV11-3,TRBJ2-2,15,CASSSGVGDTGELFF,TGTGCCAGCAGCTCAGGGGTGGGAGACACCGGGGAGCTGTTTTTT
NA,TRBD2,TRBV6-4,TRBJ2-3,16,CASSDSSSGDTDTQYF,TGTGCCAGCAGTGACTCATCTAGCGGTGACACAGATACGCAGTATTTT
NA,TRBD1,TRBV27,TRBJ1-4,19,CASSPLSRDRGSANEKLFF,TGTGCCAGCAGTCCTCTGTCCCGGGACAGGGGATCTGCTAATGAAAAACTGTTTTTT
NA,NA,TRBV10-3,TRBJ2-2,16,CATLPGSGTNTGELFF,TGTGCCACCCTGCCGGGTAGCGGCACGAACACCGGGGAGCTGTTTTTT
NA,TRBD2,TRBV9,TRBJ2-2,16,CASSGSGRFNTGELFF,TGTGCCAGCAGCGGTAGCGGGAGATTCAACACCGGGGAGCTGTTTTTT
NA,NA,TRBV19,TRBJ1-5,16,CASSTQGALSNQPQHF,TGTGCCAGTAGTACTCAGGGAGCTTTGAGCAATCAGCCCCAGCATTTT
NA,NA,TRBV7-9,TRBJ2-7,14,CASSPGGQTYEQYF,TGTGCCAGCAGCCCCGGGGGACAGACCTACGAGCAGTACTTC
NA,TRBD1,TRBV27,TRBJ2-3,14,CASSRDRQRDTQYF,TGTGCCAGCAGCCGGGACAGGCAGCGGGATACGCAGTATTTT
NA,NA,TRBV6-5,TRBJ1-5,15,CASSYNVGAQGPQHF,TGTGCCAGCAGTTACAATGTAGGGGCTCAAGGACCCCAGCATTTT
NA,NA,TRBV10-3,TRBJ1-3,13,CAINTDSGNTIYF,TGTGCCATCAATACAGACTCTGGAAACACCATATATTTT
once,NA,TRBV7-9,TRBJ2-2,12,CASRQGPGELFF,TGTGCCAGCAGACAGGGCCCCGGGGAGCTGTTTTTT
NA,NA,TRBV9,TRBJ2-3,15,CASSVDSGYTDTQYF,TGTGCCAGCAGCGTAGATTCGGGGTACACAGATACGCAGTATTTT
few,TRBD2,TRBV19,TRBJ2-1,17,CASRERTSGRRYNEQFF,TGTGCCAGTAGAGAGCGGACTAGCGGACGAAGGTACAATGAGCAGTTCTTC
NA,NA,TRBV6-5,TRBJ2-1,15,CASRPPLSLGDEQFF,TGTGCCAGCAGGCCGCCCCTTAGCCTAGGTGATGAGCAGTTCTTC
NA,TRBD2,TRBV28,TRBJ2-7,12,CAGGDRGYEQYF,TGTGCCGGGGGGGATAGGGGCTACGAGCAGTACTTC
once,TRBD1,TRBV7-6,TRBJ2-3,15,CASSSLTGVTDTQYF,TGTGCCAGCAGCTCGCTGACAGGGGTCACAGATACGCAGTATTTT
once,TRBD1,TRBV19,TRBJ2-3,15,CASSSGQGRTDTQYF,TGTGCCAGTAGTTCGGGACAGGGGAGGACAGATACGCAGTATTTT
NA,NA,TRBV27,TRBJ2-7,13,CASSPLGPYEQYF,TGTGCCAGCAGCCCACTGGGGCCATACGAGCAGTACTTC
few,TRBD1,TRBV7-9,TRBJ1-2,14,CASSSRDRGYGYTF,TGTGCCAGCAGCTCACGGGACAGAGGCTATGGCTACACCTTC
few,NA,TRBV4-3,TRBJ2-1,14,CASSQLSPYNEQFF,TGCGCCAGCAGCCAACTCTCCCCCTACAATGAGCAGTTCTTC
NA,NA,TRBV7-8,TRBJ2-7,15,CASSPGPWRSYEQYF,TGTGCCAGCAGCCCCGGTCCCTGGCGCTCCTACGAGCAGTACTTC
few,TRBD1,TRBV7-9,TRBJ1-1,14,CASTSQTGRAEAFF,TGTGCCAGCACCTCCCAGACAGGGCGGGCTGAAGCTTTCTTT
NA,NA,TRBV14,TRBJ2-2,13,CASSPSNTGELFF,TGTGCCAGCAGCCCCTCGAACACCGGGGAGCTGTTTTTT
once,TRBD2,TRBV5-4,TRBJ2-1,17,CASSSLGGQREAREQFF,TGTGCCAGCAGCTCCTTGGGTGGTCAGCGGGAGGCCAGGGAGCAGTTCTTC
NA,NA,TRBV29-1,TRBJ2-1,17,CSVEDRIGTPGDNEQFF,TGCAGCGTTGAAGATCGGATAGGGACCCCGGGAGACAATGAGCAGTTCTTC
NA,TRBD2,TRBV2,TRBJ2-7,14,CASRGSGYTYEQYF,TGTGCCAGCAGGGGTAGCGGGTACACCTACGAGCAGTACTTC
many,NA,TRBV10-2,TRBJ2-1,13,CASSEERNNEQFF,TGCGCCAGCAGTGAGGAGCGGAACAATGAGCAGTTCTTC
once,TRBD1,TRBV4-1,TRBJ2-2,16,CASSHRDRGFTGELFF,TGCGCCAGCAGCCACCGGGACAGGGGGTTCACCGGGGAGCTGTTTTTT
once,TRBD1,TRBV11-2,TRBJ2-7,12,CASSQQGLEQYF,TGTGCCAGCAGTCAACAGGGGCTCGAGCAGTACTTC
NA,NA,TRBV6-6,TRBJ1-2,15,CASNPETDSNYGYTF,TGTGCCAGCAATCCTGAGACAGATTCGAACTATGGCTACACCTTC
NA,NA,TRBV12-2,TRBJ1-2,16,CASRSGSLVGTYGYTF,TGTGCAAGTCGCTCGGGCTCACTCGTAGGGACTTATGGCTACACCTTC
NA,TRBD1,TRBV7-2,TRBJ2-4,14,CASSPRTGGNIQYF,TGTGCCAGCAGCCCCCGGACAGGGGGCAACATTCAGTACTTC
once,NA,TRBV27,TRBJ2-1,14,CASSSRLAYNEQFF,TGTGCCAGCAGTTCCCGGCTAGCCTACAATGAGCAGTTCTTC
NA,NA,TRBV7-2,TRBJ1-2,18,CASSLNDLREGARYGYTF,TGTGCCAGCAGCTTAAACGATTTAAGGGAAGGAGCCCGCTATGGCTACACCTTC
NA,NA,TRBV7-8,TRBJ1-2,15,CASSFSRGAVYGYTF,TGTGCCAGCAGCTTTTCACGGGGGGCGGTCTATGGCTACACCTTC